Below are 30 T cell receptor beta chains sequenced from a single sample in a study of T cell responses to AZD1222 COVID-19 vaccine. The assay was immunoSEQ multiplex PCR, and TCRdb's table has in-frame clones only and misses some. The table shows around 100,000 clones, with around nine tenths occurring only once. This material consisted of peripheral blood, taken on day 0 of AZD1222 vaccination. These receptors came from an adult in good health.

The rearrangement joins TRBV4-2 to TRBJ2-7; weak D call: TRBD2 (6 bases). Germline V gives CDR1 LGHNA, CDR2 YNFKEQ. V lost 0 bases and J 4 bases, leaving 19 bases between the germline ends. The CDR3 is made up of 17 amino acids. CDR3 region: CASSQDWGNPGVYEQYF. CDR3 DNA: TGTGCCAGCAGCCAAGATTGGGGCAATCCGGGGGTATACGAGCAGTACTTC.

V gene TRBV5-5 combines with J gene TRBJ2-2; no definite D call. CDR1 and CDR2 from the germline V gene are SGHKS and YYEKEE (reference sequence). The V and J ends lost 1 base and 7 bases respectively, with 14 bases between them. The CDR3 spans 15 residues. CDR3 coding DNA: TGTGCCAGCAGCTTGTTACCAGGTTCGGACGGGGAGCTGTTTTTT. As protein: CASSLLPGSDGELFF.

V is TRBV5-1 and J is TRBJ1-2; TRBD1 matches at 7 bases. The CDR3 covers 18 residues. V lost 0 bases, J lost 0 bases, and 11 bases stayed unmatched. Germline CDR1 and CDR2: SGHRS and YFSETQ. The CDR3 here is CASSLGRSSGGTNYGYTF. The CDR3 DNA sequence: TGCGCCAGCAGCTTGGGGCGGTCATCAGGGGGAACTAACTATGGCTACACCTTC. Drawing the rest from reference TRBV5-1 and TRBJ1-2, the complete variable domain is KAGVTQTPRYLIKTRGQQVTLSCSPISGHRSVSWYQQTPGQGLQFLFEYFSETQRNKGNFPGRFSGRQFSNSRSEMNVSTLELGDSALYLCASSLGRSSGGTNYGYTFGSGTRLTVV.

The rearrangement links TRBV15 to TRBJ1-5; 10 bases are a match to TRBD1. Trimming took 0 bases from V and 6 from J; bases not matched to a gene: 17. Germline V lookup: CDR1 LNHNV, CDR2 YYDKDF (reference sequence). CDR3 length equals 20 residues. This CDR3 is CATSRDRIKLGTGEGQPQHF. CDR3 nucleotides: TGTGCCACCAGCAGAGATCGAATAAAGTTAGGGACAGGGGAAGGTCAGCCCCAGCATTTT.

This clone turned up a few times. The chain has TRBV28 and TRBJ1-1, with D perhaps TRBD1 (5 bases). V was pared by 4 bases and J by 1 base, with 13 bases between. Germline V gene data show CDR1 as MDHEN and CDR2 as SYDVKM. The CDR3 extends over 15 amino acids. The CDR3 loop is CASSSPGRSNTEAFF. As DNA, the CDR3 is TGTGCCAGCAGTTCCCCGGGACGTTCGAACACTGAAGCTTTCTTT. Full variable domain (remainder filled in from reference TRBV28 and TRBJ1-1): DVKVTQSSRYLVKRTGEKVFLECVQDMDHENMFWYRQDPGLGLRLIYFSYDVKMKEKGDIPEGYSVSREKKERFSLILESASTNQTSMYLCASSSPGRSNTEAFFGQGTRLTVV.

V and J are TRBV19 and TRBJ1-4; 7 bases are a match to TRBD1. V lost 6 bases to trimming and J lost 0 bases; unmatched junction nucleotides: 7. This CDR3 contains 16 residues. Germline-derived CDR1 and CDR2 are LNHDA and SQIVND (reference sequence). The CDR3 sequence is CASRPTGKTTNEKLFF. CDR3 bases: TGTGCCAGTAGACCGACAGGGAAGACAACTAATGAAAAACTGTTTTTT.

This sequence joins TRBV5-1 and TRBJ2-7, with 7 bases aligning to TRBD1. The germline CDR1 and CDR2 sequences are SGHRS and YFSETQ. The CDR3 consists of 15 residues. J gave up 1 base and V 4 bases, and 8 bases lay outside the gene matches. CDR3 residues: CASSHRQGLSYEQYF. CDR3 DNA sequence: TGCGCCAGCAGCCATCGACAGGGCTTATCCTACGAGCAGTACTTC.

The CDR3 DNA is TGCGCCAGCAGCTCTGGCTACGAGCAGTACTTC. This encodes CASSSGYEQYF. The chain uses TRBV4-1 and TRBJ2-7; D ambiguous. This CDR3 has 11 amino acids. V gave up 5 bases and J gave up 3 bases, with 5 bases separating them. Germline CDR1 MGHRA, CDR2 YSYEKL.

The chain employs TRBV27 and TRBJ1-4; a possible D gene is TRBD1 (5 bases). The CDR3 runs to 15 residues. V shed 4 bases and J shed 7 bases, with 16 bases lying between them. Germline CDR1 MNHEY, CDR2 SMNVEV (reference sequence). The CDR3 sequence: CASSYTGAPGEKLFF. DNA of the CDR3: TGTGCCAGCAGTTATACCGGGGCTCCGGGTGAAAAACTGTTTTTT.

The chain employs TRBV7-9 and TRBJ1-3; no firm D call. V was cut by 4 bases and J by 1 base, with 11 bases left in between. The CDR3 loop spans 15 amino acids. Germline V gene data show CDR1 as SEHNR and CDR2 as FQNEAQ (reference sequence). The CDR3 spells CASSSAAGSGNTIYF. CDR3 sequence (DNA): TGTGCCAGCAGCTCCGCGGCAGGTTCTGGAAACACCATATATTTT.

CDR3: CATSDTRVGRNEQFF. The CDR3 DNA reads as TGTGCCACCAGTGATACCCGGGTAGGGAGGAATGAGCAGTTCTTC. This chain joins TRBV24-1 and TRBJ2-1; D possibly corresponds to TRBD2 (6 bases). CDR1 KGHDR and CDR2 SFDVKD come from the germline V gene. V was trimmed by 3 bases and J by 7 bases, leaving 15 bases between them. The length of the CDR3 is 15 residues.

This sequence joins TRBV6-5 and TRBJ2-7; TRBD1 matches 8 bases. V lost 4 bases to trimming and J lost 5 bases; unmatched junction nucleotides: 4. Germline CDR1 is MNHEY and CDR2 is SVGAGI. This CDR3 is built from 13 residues. The CDR3 nucleotides are TGTGCCAGCAGTTTGACAGGGGCCCACGAGCAGTACTTC. Translated: CASSLTGAHEQYF.

On this clone itself: Compared with germline, one end of the junction differs, possibly owing to a read error. The rearrangement joins TRBV9 to TRBJ1-2; D gene uncertain. From germline, CDR1 is SGDLS and CDR2 YYNGEE. The CDR3 has 14 amino acids. The chain's CDR3 is CASSVHYVNYGYTF. As DNA, the CDR3 is TGTGCCAGCAGCGTACACTATGTCAACTACGGCTACACCTTC. Complete variable domain (other parts from reference TRBV9 and TRBJ1-2): DSGVTQTPKHLITATGQRVTLRCSPRSGDLSVYWYQQSLDQGLQFLIQYYNGEERAKGNILERFSAQQFPDLHSELNLSSLELGDSALYFCASSVHYVNYGYTFGSGTRLTVV.

V usage is TRBV28 and J usage is TRBJ1-1, with D perhaps matching TRBD1 (5 bases). The CDR3 is made up of 15 amino acids. Germline assignment: CDR1 MDHEN and CDR2 SYDVKM. The V end lost 7 bases, the J end lost 0 bases, and 15 bases lay between the germline ends. CDR3 coding DNA: TGTGCCAGCACCCTCGGGGCACCTATGAACACTGAAGCTTTCTTT. Its protein product is CASTLGAPMNTEAFF.

The chain recombines TRBV5-4 with TRBJ2-6; D may be TRBD1 or TRBD2 (6 bases each). The CDR3 has 15 residues. In germline, CDR1 is SGHNT, CDR2 YYREEE (reference sequence). V lost 7 bases and J 2 bases, leaving 13 bases between the germline ends. The CDR3 DNA sequence: TGTGCCAGCGGTCAAGGGGGGACTGGGGCCAACGTCCTGACTTTC. This sequence encodes CASGQGGTGANVLTF. The whole variable domain, filled in from reference TRBV5-4 and TRBJ2-6, reads ETGVTQSPTHLIKTRGQQVTLRCSSQSGHNTVSWYQQALGQGPQFIFQYYREEENGRGNFPPRFSGLQFPNYSSELNVNALELDDSALYLCASGQGGTGANVLTFGAGSRLTVL.

The CDR3 nucleotides are TGTGCCAGCAGCCCCGCCGAGACCCAGTACTTC. Amino acids: CASSPAETQYF. The rearrangement uses TRBV12-3 or TRBV12-4 and TRBJ2-5; no clear D gene. The CDR3 has 11 residues. V was trimmed by 6 bases and J by 5 bases, leaving 7 bases between them.

This chain joins TRBV7-2 and TRBJ1-6; D might be TRBD1 (5 bases). Germline assignment: CDR1 SGHTA and CDR2 FQGNSA. This CDR3 has 17 residues. Deletions cut 2 bases from V and 7 bases from J, with 18 bases between. CDR3 sequence reads: CASSLYGTPLWNSPLHF. CDR3 coding DNA: TGTGCCAGCAGCTTATACGGGACCCCTCTTTGGAATTCACCCCTCCACTTT. Complete variable domain (other parts from reference TRBV7-2 and TRBJ1-6): GAGVSQSPSNKVTEKGKDVELRCDPISGHTALYWYRQSLGQGLEFLIYFQGNSAPDKSGLPSDRFSAERTGGSVSTLTIQRTQQEDSAVYLCASSLYGTPLWNSPLHFGNGTRLTVT.

The chain links TRBV4-2 to TRBJ1-4, with 7 nucleotides matching TRBD1. V shed 1 base and J 8 bases; nucleotides not matched to a gene: 4. CDR1 and CDR2 (germline): LGHNA, YNFKEQ. The CDR3 length is 14 residues. The CDR3, as DNA: TGTGCCAGCAGCCAAGGACAGGGAAGCGAAAAACTGTTTTTT. It translates to CASSQGQGSEKLFF.

The genes are TRBV7-2 and TRBJ2-1; 8 bases agree with TRBD2. J was trimmed by 15 bases and V by 5 bases; bases with no gene match: 12. The germline V gene encodes CDR1 SGHTA and CDR2 FQGNSA. The CDR3 has 13 amino acids. The CDR3 DNA sequence: TGTGCCAGCAGCACAACCGAGCGGGAGAATCGGTTCTTC. Protein: CASSTTERENRFF.

This chain uses TRBV5-1 with TRBJ1-2; 11 bases agree with TRBD1. The CDR3 contains 15 residues. Germline V gene data show CDR1 as SGHRS and CDR2 as YFSETQ. Germline trimming cut 4 bases from V and 4 bases from J; bases unmatched to any gene: 6. The CDR3 spells CASSVGTGGGYGYTF. The CDR3 bases are TGCGCCAGCAGCGTCGGGACAGGGGGAGGCTATGGCTACACCTTC.

The chain recombines TRBV7-9 with TRBJ1-1, with D possibly TRBD1 on 6 matching bases. Germline CDR1 reads SEHNR; CDR2 reads FQNEAQ (reference sequence). Trimming removed 2 bases from V and 6 bases from J, with 10 bases in between. The CDR3 sequence is 13 residues long. This CDR3 is CASSLMKGAEAFF. The CDR3 DNA is TGTGCCAGCAGCTTAATGAAGGGGGCTGAAGCTTTCTTT.

The genes are TRBV6-6 and TRBJ2-1, with TRBD1 matching 7 bases. With V trimmed by 4 bases and J by 7 bases, 7 bases remained unmatched. The CDR3 consists of 14 residues. CDR1 and CDR2 (germline): MNHNY, SVGAGI (reference sequence). Here the CDR3 DNA reads TGTGCCAGCAGTTCTCGACAGGGATTTAATGAGCAGTTCTTC. The encoded protein is CASSSRQGFNEQFF.

CDR3 in amino acids: CASSTGQGVYTGELFF. The DNA of the CDR3 is TGTGCCAGTAGTACCGGACAGGGAGTTTACACCGGGGAGCTGTTTTTT. The chain has TRBV19 and TRBJ2-2, with 8 bases aligning to TRBD1. Germline CDR1 and CDR2: LNHDA and SQIVND (reference sequence). The length of the CDR3 is 16 residues. V lost 4 bases to trimming and J lost 3 bases; unmatched junction nucleotides: 7.

The DNA for the CDR3 is TGTGCCAGCAGTCGGACTAGCGGGGGGGCATTTTATGAGCAGTTCTTC. This translates into CASSRTSGGAFYEQFF. The chain combines TRBV6-2 or TRBV6-3 with TRBJ2-1, with 15 nucleotides matching TRBD2. CDR3 size: 16 residues. The J segment lost 8 bases and the V segment lost 5 bases, leaving 7 bases of the junction unmatched. CDR1 and CDR2 from the germline V gene are MNHEY and SVGEGT.

V gene TRBV3-1 (or the pseudogene TRBV3-2) combines with J gene TRBJ1-1; the D is unclear. CDR1 is LGHDT and CDR2 is YNNKEL in the germline V gene (reference sequence). This CDR3 region has 14 residues. The V and J ends lost 1 base and 6 bases respectively, with 12 bases between them. The CDR3 DNA reads as TGTGCCAGCAGCCAAGCTTCGGGGTCGGCTGAAGCTTTCTTT. This codes for CASSQASGSAEAFF.

This clone was recorded once. V is TRBV24-1 and J is TRBJ2-5; 9 nucleotides match TRBD2. Germline values: CDR1 KGHDR, CDR2 SFDVKD. Unmatched junction bases numbered 10, after V lost 4 bases and J lost 5 bases. CDR3 size: 16 residues. DNA for the CDR3: TGTGCCACCAGTGACCCCGGGACTAGCTCAGGGGAGACCCAGTACTTC. Translated: CATSDPGTSSGETQYF.

This chain uses TRBV30 with TRBJ1-6; D not resolved. CDR1 and CDR2 from the germline V gene are GTSNPN and SVGIG (reference sequence). This CDR3 has 13 residues. Trimming took off 3 bases at V and 7 bases at J, with 10 bases between the two ends. The CDR3 reads CAWRPSRNSPLHF. The CDR3 nucleotides read TGTGCCTGGAGACCCAGCCGCAATTCACCCCTCCACTTT.

The genes are TRBV21-1 and TRBJ2-3; the table names TRBD2, a call not compared with the DNA. TRBV21-1 is designated a pseudogene. The CDR3 has 17 residues. Here the CDR3 reads CASSKRTSDLSTDTQYF. CDR3 coding DNA: TGTGCCAGCAGCAAAAGGACTAGCGATTTGAGCACAGATACGCAGTATTTT.

The gene calls are TRBV7-9 and TRBJ1-1; D is undetermined. Germline lookup yields CDR1 SEHNR and CDR2 FQNEAQ (reference sequence). There are 15 residues in the CDR3. Trimming removed 5 bases from V and 1 base from J, with 14 bases in between. The CDR3 reads CASSQGRVKNTEAFF. The CDR3 DNA reads TGTGCCAGCAGCCAAGGTAGGGTCAAGAACACTGAAGCTTTCTTT.

A remark on this clone: One end of the junction fails to match germline, which may point to a read error. The chain has TRBV7-7 and TRBJ2-1; no firm D call. Germline V gene data show CDR1 as SSHAT and CDR2 as FNYEAQ (reference sequence). CDR3 length: 16 amino acids. CDR3 in amino acids: CASSPGLGIAYNEQFF. CDR3 DNA sequence: TGTGCTAGCAGCCCCGGGTTGGGCATCGCCTACAATGAGCAGTTCTTC.